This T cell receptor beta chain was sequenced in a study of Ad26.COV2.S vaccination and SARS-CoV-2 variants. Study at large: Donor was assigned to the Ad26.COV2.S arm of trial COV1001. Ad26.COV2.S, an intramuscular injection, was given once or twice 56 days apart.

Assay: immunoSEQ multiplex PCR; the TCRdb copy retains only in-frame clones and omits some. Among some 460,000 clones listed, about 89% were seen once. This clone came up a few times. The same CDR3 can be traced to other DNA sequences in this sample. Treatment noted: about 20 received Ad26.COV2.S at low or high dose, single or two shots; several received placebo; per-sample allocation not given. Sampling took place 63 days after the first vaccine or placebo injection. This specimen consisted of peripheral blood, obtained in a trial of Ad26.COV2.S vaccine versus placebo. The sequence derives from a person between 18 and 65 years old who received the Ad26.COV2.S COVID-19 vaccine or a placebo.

Here the CDR3 DNA reads TGTGCCAGCAGTTTAGGGGGGAGGCAGCCCCAGCATTTT. Its translation is CASSLGGRQPQHF. The J gene is TRBJ1-5, the V gene TRBV27, with D possibly matching TRBD1 (5 bases). Looked up from germline, CDR1 is MNHEY and CDR2 is SMNVEV (reference sequence). This CDR3 spans 13 amino acids. The V end was cut by 2 bases, the J end by 7 bases, with 9 bases between.